Sequencing of this TCR beta chain was carried out in a study of CD8 T cells in ankylosing spondylitis. The study, taken as a whole, reports: Certain motif variants had earlier appeared in reactive arthritis synovial fluid and blood. Enrichment of disease-linked clones was reportedly significant in matched ankylosing spondylitis synovial fluid.

At least ten counts were recorded for this clonotype. Its antigen is as yet unknown. TCRdb called the 5' RACE reads again in MiXCR, with one record for every CDR3 protein. Seen here are about 69,000 distinct CDR3 sequences, about 5.2% observed once, and the top ten hold 2% to 2.5%. Source material: blood, either unsorted or a sorted T cell fraction (not recorded which). This receptor was taken from a male donor with ankylosing spondylitis or in good health (not recorded which).

The CDR3 DNA sequence: TGCGCCAGCAGCTTGCCTGGCGGGGAGCTGTTTTTT. This sequence encodes CASSLPGGELFF. This chain links TRBV5-1 with TRBJ2-2, with D unresolved. The CDR3 is 12 amino acids. Germline V CDR1 and CDR2: SGHRS, YFSETQ. V lost 1 base and J lost 7, with 5 bases in between.